One sample yielded the 32 T cell receptor beta chains listed below, sequenced in a study of blood T cell repertoires in COVID-19. TCRdb's copy holds only in-frame clones and misses some; the assay was immunoSEQ multiplex PCR. The repertoire has about 250,000 clones, approximately 88% of them found once; the top ten carry 6% to 6.5%. Specimen: peripheral blood. These receptors came from a woman aged 25-40 years with COVID-19, enrolled during active disease.

The rearrangement joins TRBV18 to TRBJ2-5; D possibly corresponds to TRBD1 (6 bases). Germline CDR1 reads KGHSH; CDR2 reads LQKENI. CDR3 length: 15 residues. The germline V and J ends were trimmed by 1 base and 4 bases, with 13 bases remaining between them. The CDR3 sequence: CASSPQQGNGETQYF. The CDR3 nucleotides are TGTGCCAGCTCACCACAACAGGGTAATGGAGAGACCCAGTACTTC.

The V and J genes are TRBV18 and TRBJ1-1; the match to TRBD1 covers 7 bases. CDR3 length equals 13 residues. The V segment lost 4 bases and the J segment 3 bases; nucleotides outside the gene matches: 2. The germline gives CDR1 KGHSH, CDR2 LQKENI. CDR3 bases: TGTGCCAGCTCACTGCAGGGGGACACTGAAGCTTTCTTT. It translates to CASSLQGDTEAFF.

V usage is TRBV7-9 and J usage is TRBJ2-7; 8 nucleotides match TRBD1. The junction had 9 bases not matched to a gene; V was cut back by 1 base and J by 1 base. Germline CDR1 and CDR2: SEHNR and FQNEAQ (reference sequence). The CDR3 runs to 17 residues. The CDR3 sequence: CASSLGADRARSYEQYV. The DNA for the CDR3 is TGTGCCAGCAGCTTAGGGGCGGACAGGGCCCGATCCTACGAGCAGTACGTC.

The V call is TRBV19, the J call TRBJ1-5; 10 bases map to TRBD1. CDR3 length: 18 residues. From germline, CDR1 is LNHDA and CDR2 SQIVND (reference sequence). Losses at the gene ends were 6 bases for V and 2 bases for J; bases not matched to a gene: 13. The CDR3 nucleotides are TGTGCCAGTAGACGTATCTCCGGGACAGGGGTCGGCAATCAGCCCCAGCATTTT. This gives the protein CASRRISGTGVGNQPQHF.

The V call is TRBV2, the J call TRBJ2-7; 10 nucleotides line up with TRBD1. Germline trimming cut 4 bases from V and 4 bases from J; bases unmatched to any gene: 7. This CDR3 contains 15 residues. Germline V gives CDR1 SNHLY, CDR2 FYNNEI. CDR3 coding DNA: TGTGCCAGCAGTGGGTTGGGACAGGGGATGTACGAGCAGTACTTC. Translation: CASSGLGQGMYEQYF.

V and J are TRBV30 and TRBJ2-7; 11 bases match TRBD2. This CDR3 has 13 amino acids. J gave up 12 bases and V 7 bases, and 14 bases lay outside the gene matches. Germline assignment: CDR1 GTSNPN and CDR2 SVGIG (reference sequence). The DNA for the CDR3 is TGTGCCTTCCGATTAGCGGGAGGGCCGTTAGTGTACGTC. This codes for CAFRLAGGPLVYV.

CDR3 sequence: CASSSLVTSKGGETQYF. CDR3 sequence (DNA): TGTGCCAGCAGTTCTCTTGTGACTAGCAAGGGAGGAGAGACCCAGTACTTC. The J gene is TRBJ2-5, the V gene TRBV28; 7 bases map to TRBD2. The V gene's germline CDR1 is MDHEN and CDR2 SYDVKM. The length of the CDR3 is 17 residues. V shed 4 bases, J shed 4 bases, and the junction held 15 bases outside the gene matches.

This rearrangement joins TRBV11-2 to TRBJ1-1, with TRBD1 identical over 7 bases. This CDR3 comprises 13 residues. Germline values: CDR1 SGHAT, CDR2 FQNNGV. V lost 5 bases and J lost 7; bases outside the gene matches: 7. CDR3 sequence: CASSPDRVNEAFF. The CDR3 DNA follows: TGTGCCAGCAGCCCAGACAGGGTCAATGAAGCTTTCTTT.

J is TRBJ2-5 and V is TRBV7-2; D is unresolved. This CDR3 has 12 residues. The V and J ends lost 5 bases and 7 bases respectively, with 11 bases between them. CDR1 and CDR2 (germline): SGHTA, FQGNSA. CDR3 DNA sequence: TGTGCCAGCAGCCCTAGAGATGGGACCCAGTACTTC. Translation: CASSPRDGTQYF.

V gene TRBV30 combines with J gene TRBJ2-5; D remains unclear. CDR3 size: 14 residues. The V end was cut by 0 bases, the J end by 0 bases, with 8 bases between. From germline, CDR1 is GTSNPN and CDR2 SVGIG (reference sequence). Here the CDR3 reads CAWSVGPNQETQYF. CDR3 nucleotide sequence: TGTGCCTGGAGTGTTGGGCCAAACCAAGAGACCCAGTACTTC.

CDR3 sequence (DNA): TGTGCCAGTAGTATGGTTTTACTAGCGGGGCGACCCTACGAGCAGTACTTC. Translation gives CASSMVLLAGRPYEQYF. The chain employs TRBV19 and TRBJ2-7; the match to TRBD2 covers 10 bases. V gave up 3 bases and J gave up 2 bases; unmatched junction bases: 10. CDR1 is LNHDA, CDR2 SQIVND, per germline (reference sequence). The CDR3 length is 17 residues. Looking up the rest from reference TRBV19 and TRBJ2-7 gives the full variable domain: DGGITQSPKYLFRKEGQNVTLSCEQNLNHDAMYWYRQDPGQGLRLIYYSQIVNDFQKGDIAEGYSVSREKKESFPLTVTSAQKNPTAFYLCASSMVLLAGRPYEQYFGPGTRLTVT.

This chain links TRBV5-1 with TRBJ2-7, with 9 nucleotides matching TRBD2. This CDR3 has 16 residues. V shed 0 bases, J shed 3 bases, and the junction held 7 bases outside the gene matches. In germline, CDR1 is SGHRS, CDR2 YFSETQ. CDR3 in amino acids: CASSLGISGRSYEQYV. CDR3 bases: TGCGCCAGCAGCTTGGGTATTAGCGGGAGAAGCTACGAGCAGTACGTC.

In DNA, the CDR3 is TGTGCCAGCAGCTTGTTTCAGAACACTGAAGCTTTCTTT. Translation: CASSLFQNTEAFF. The J gene is TRBJ1-1, the V gene TRBV5-4; D remains ambiguous. The CDR3 has 13 amino acids. CDR1 is SGHNT, CDR2 YYREEE, per germline (reference sequence). The V end was cut by 1 base, the J end by 1 base, with 5 bases between.

This clone was seen a few times. The CDR3: CASSPGWVRRDTIYF. CDR3 nucleotides: TGTGCCAGTAGCCCCGGATGGGTTAGGAGGGACACCATATATTTT. V is TRBV19 and J is TRBJ1-3; D is unclear. Germline CDR1 LNHDA, CDR2 SQIVND (reference sequence). V shed 6 bases and J shed 8 bases, with 20 bases lying between them. The length of the CDR3 is 15 residues.

This clone showed up just once. The genes are TRBV10-1 and TRBJ2-7; D gene ambiguous. The germline V gene encodes CDR1 WNHNN and CDR2 SYGVQD (reference sequence). The germline V and J ends were trimmed by 7 bases and 3 bases, with 13 bases remaining between them. The CDR3 is made up of 13 amino acids. The CDR3 protein is CASTHRQFYEQYV. CDR3 in DNA: TGCGCCAGCACCCACCGACAATTCTACGAGCAGTACGTC.

The chain uses TRBV9 and TRBJ2-3, with TRBD1 matching over 8 bases. CDR1 is SGDLS, CDR2 YYNGEE, per germline. V lost 0 bases, J lost 0 bases, and 6 bases stayed unmatched. This CDR3 is built from 17 residues. The CDR3 loop reads CASSVAPDRGSTDTQYF. The CDR3, as DNA: TGTGCCAGCAGCGTAGCTCCCGACAGGGGAAGCACAGATACGCAGTATTTT.

The chain has TRBV10-3 and TRBJ1-5; D possibly corresponds to TRBD1 (6 bases). The germline V gene encodes CDR1 ENHRY and CDR2 SYGVKD. The CDR3 covers 13 residues. Trimming removed 6 bases from V and 3 bases from J, with 9 bases in between. The CDR3 nucleotides are TGTGCCATCAGAAGGACAGTCAATCAGCCCCAGCATTTT. Its translation: CAIRRTVNQPQHF.

The gene calls are TRBV4-3 and TRBJ1-2, with D uncertain. Trimming cost V 1 base and J 1 base, with 7 bases left between them. This CDR3 spans 14 amino acids. Germline V gene sequence: CDR1 LGHNA, CDR2 YSLEER. This chain's CDR3 is CASSQVGVNYGYTF. CDR3 coding DNA: TGCGCCAGCAGCCAAGTCGGGGTTAACTATGGCTACACCTTC.

V is TRBV6-4 and J is TRBJ2-3, with D possibly TRBD2 on 6 matching bases. Per the germline V gene, CDR1 is MRHNA and CDR2 is SNTAGT. This CDR3 region has 14 residues. The V gene lost 4 bases and the J gene lost 3 bases, with 11 bases spanning the gap. The CDR3 protein is CASSGGSGTDTQYF. Here the CDR3 DNA reads TGTGCCAGCAGTGGAGGTAGCGGAACAGATACGCAGTATTTT.

Only one count was recorded for this clone. V usage is TRBV28 and J usage is TRBJ1-2; the D is unclear. Between the trimmed V and J ends, which lost 2 bases and 3 bases, there was a span of 7 bases. This CDR3 has 13 amino acids. Germline V lookup: CDR1 MDHEN, CDR2 SYDVKM. The CDR3 DNA reads TGTGCCAGCAGTTTAGAGGAGGACTATGGCTACACCTTC. This encodes CASSLEEDYGYTF.

The table lists this clone with a count of one. This chain connects TRBV28 to TRBJ2-1, with 7 bases identical to TRBD2. Germline CDR1 and CDR2: MDHEN and SYDVKM. The CDR3 consists of 15 residues. The trim removed 7 bases at V and 7 bases at J, leaving 13 bases unmatched. The CDR3 loop reads CASTLFLREWNEQFF. In DNA, the CDR3 is TGTGCCAGCACCCTTTTTTTGCGGGAGTGGAATGAGCAGTTCTTC.

The rearrangement joins TRBV3-1 (or the pseudogene TRBV3-2) to TRBJ2-7, with 8 bases lining up with TRBD2. This CDR3 is built from 19 residues. The V segment lost 5 bases and the J segment 3 bases; nucleotides outside the gene matches: 21. Germline CDR1 is LGHDT and CDR2 is YNNKEL (reference sequence). The CDR3 reads CASSCNSGTRMCFDYEQYV. The CDR3 nucleotides are TGTGCCAGCAGCTGCAACTCCGGGACTAGGATGTGCTTTGACTACGAGCAGTACGTC.

This clone was detected a few times. A junction boundary mismatches the germline segment, possibly from a read error. This chain uses TRBV7-6 with TRBJ2-2, with D maybe TRBD1 (5 bases). The CDR3 consists of 15 residues. Germline loops: CDR1 SGHVS, CDR2 FNYEAQ. CDR3 sequence reads: CASSPQDLDTGELFF. The CDR3 nucleotides read TGTGCCAGCAGCCCACAGGATCTAGACACCGGAGAGCTGTTTTTT. The full variable domain, rest sourced from reference TRBV7-6 and TRBJ2-2, is GAGVSQSPRYKVTKRGQDVALRCDPISGHVSLYWYRQALGQGPEFLTYFNYEAQQDKSGLPNDRFSAERPEGSISTLTIQRTEQRDSAMYRCASSPQDLDTGELFFGEGSRLTVL.

The chain recombines TRBV11-2 with TRBJ2-2; 7 bases agree with TRBD1. The CDR3 extends over 14 amino acids. Germline V lookup: CDR1 SGHAT, CDR2 FQNNGV. Losses at the gene ends were 5 bases for V and 7 bases for J; bases not matched to a gene: 7. The CDR3: CASSPRTGNGELFF. The CDR3 DNA sequence: TGTGCCAGCAGCCCCCGGACAGGAAACGGGGAGCTGTTTTTT.

The chain recombines TRBV3-1 (or the pseudogene TRBV3-2) with TRBJ2-2; 9 positions match TRBD1. J gave up 6 bases and V 4 bases, and 6 bases lay outside the gene matches. The CDR3 totals 15 residues. Per the germline V gene, CDR1 is LGHDT and CDR2 is YNNKEL (reference sequence). CDR3 nucleotides: TGTGCCAGCAGCCTCCGGGACAGGGACCCCGGGGAGCTGTTTTTT. Protein sequence: CASSLRDRDPGELFF.

The chain couples TRBV28 to TRBJ2-7; D is possibly TRBD1 (6 bases). Trimming took off 2 bases at V and 3 bases at J, with 14 bases between the two ends. The CDR3 is 15 residues long. The germline V gene encodes CDR1 MDHEN and CDR2 SYDVKM. Here the CDR3 reads CASSLGGHGDYEQYF. The CDR3 nucleotides are TGTGCCAGCAGTTTAGGGGGACATGGAGACTACGAGCAGTACTTC.

The V and J genes are TRBV6-5 and TRBJ2-5, with D maybe TRBD2 (5 bases). The V gene lost 4 bases and the J gene lost 1 base, with 16 bases spanning the gap. The CDR3 contains 16 residues. The germline gives CDR1 MNHEY, CDR2 SVGAGI. The CDR3 DNA reads as TGTGCCAGCAGTTGGAGCGCCGCGGGCTCCCAAGAGACCCAGTACTTC. Amino acid sequence: CASSWSAAGSQETQYF.

This sequence joins TRBV13 and TRBJ2-5, with 14 positions matching TRBD2. Germline CDR1 and CDR2: PRHDT and FYEKMQ (reference sequence). The CDR3 consists of 16 residues. The trim removed 5 bases at V and 4 bases at J, leaving 6 bases unmatched. CDR3 sequence: CASSPGLAGVSETQYF. The CDR3 DNA reads TGTGCCAGCAGCCCGGGACTAGCGGGGGTATCAGAGACCCAGTACTTC.

V usage is TRBV15 and J usage is TRBJ2-3, with TRBD1 matching 8 bases. The V and J ends lost 5 bases and 4 bases, in that order; junction bases with no gene match: 5. This CDR3 spans 14 amino acids. Germline V CDR1 and CDR2: LNHNV, YYDKDF (reference sequence). The CDR3 sequence is CATSEDRGSDTQYF. The CDR3 DNA is TGTGCCACCAGCGAAGACAGGGGTTCAGATACGCAGTATTTT.

The chain recombines TRBV5-5 with TRBJ1-2; 8 bases are shared with TRBD1. V lost 0 bases, J lost 5 bases, and 0 bases stayed unmatched. This CDR3 is built from 13 residues. Germline V gene lookup returns CDR1 SGHKS and CDR2 YYEKEE (reference sequence). The CDR3 DNA follows: TGTGCCAGCAGCTTGGACAGGGGGTATGGCTACACCTTC. Its protein is CASSLDRGYGYTF.

This chain joins TRBV6-5 and TRBJ2-7, with D possibly TRBD2 on 6 matching bases. The CDR3 sequence is 15 residues long. V shed 0 bases and J shed 7 bases, with 16 bases lying between them. Germline V lookup: CDR1 MNHEY, CDR2 SVGAGI. The CDR3 DNA follows: TGTGCCAGCAGTTACTCCGGGACTCCCCTAGCTGAGCAGTACTTC. Translated, it gives CASSYSGTPLAEQYF.

This chain uses TRBV12-3 or TRBV12-4 with TRBJ2-2; D remains ambiguous. The CDR3 is made up of 13 amino acids. Trimming took off 5 bases at V and 3 bases at J, with 7 bases between the two ends. CDR3 coding DNA: TGTGCCAGCAGTCCCCTGTACACCGGGGAGCTGTTTTTT. It translates to CASSPLYTGELFF.